This TCR beta chain was profiled in a study of CD8 T cells in ankylosing spondylitis. TCRdb re-derived calls from the 5' RACE reads in MiXCR, one entry per CDR3 protein. The sample records some 330,000 distinct CDR3 sequences, approximately 8% being singletons. In regard to this clonotype: The antigen is unknown.

Study conclusions and caveats: Ankylosing spondylitis blood appeared to carry a characteristic TCR beta motif of roughly 8 highly homologous variants.

The germline CDR1 and CDR2 sequences are SNHLY and FYNNEI. CDR3 length: 17 residues. V dropped 4 bases and J dropped 7 bases, with 22 bases sitting between them. The source material was blood, either unsorted or a sorted T cell fraction (not recorded which). The chain recombines TRBV2 with TRBJ1-4, with no clear D. The TCR sequence derives from a male donor with ankylosing spondylitis. The CDR3 loop reads CASSVITVGYAPEKLFF. In DNA, the CDR3 is TGTGCCAGCAGTGTTATCACCGTGGGGTACGCACCTGAAAAACTGTTTTTT.